The source of this T cell receptor beta chain is a study of T cell responses to AZD1222 COVID-19 vaccine. Study-level points and caveats: The study identified only five or six AZD1222 recipients as seropositive at baseline. White British donors predominated, females outnumbered males, and clonal diversity was possibly underestimated. Researchers took repertoire samples only after the peak T cell response had come.

Unmatched junction bases numbered 9, after V lost 10 bases and J lost 2 bases. The CDR3 is 15 residues long. The germline V gene has CDR1 LNHDA and CDR2 SQIVND (reference sequence). In the case of this clone: What it binds is not known.

TCRdb keeps only in-frame clones here, not all; method: immunoSEQ multiplex PCR. This sample has 250,000 or so clones, with more than 85% found just once. The clonotype was recovered from an adult in good health. The sample here was peripheral blood, taken on day 0 of AZD1222 vaccination. The V call is TRBV19, the J call TRBJ1-5; 9 nucleotides align to TRBD1. The CDR3 reads CATRDRAGGNQPQHF. The CDR3 DNA reads TGTGCCACTCGGGACAGGGCCGGAGGCAATCAGCCCCAGCATTTT.